These 29 T cell receptor beta chains originate from one sample sequenced in a study of T cell responses to AZD1222 COVID-19 vaccine. Sequencing used immunoSEQ multiplex PCR; TCRdb keeps in-frame clones, though not all of them. The data contain tens of thousands of clones, roughly 88% of them singletons. The starting material was peripheral blood, obtained 28 days after the second dose of the MenACWY control vaccine. Receptors originate from an adult who received the MenACWY meningococcal vaccine as a control.

V is TRBV7-2 and J is TRBJ2-3; weak D call: TRBD2 (6 bases). This CDR3 comprises 18 residues. Trimming removed 7 bases from V and 0 bases from J, with 23 bases in between. Germline CDR1 SGHTA, CDR2 FQGNSA. DNA of the CDR3: TGTGCCAGCACCAACCGCCCGGGAGCCCCCACTAGCACAGATACGCAGTATTTT. It encodes CASTNRPGAPTSTDTQYF.

The chain joins TRBV5-6 to TRBJ1-5; 9 nucleotides match TRBD1. CDR3 length equals 16 residues. The germline V gene has CDR1 SGHDT and CDR2 YYEEEE. J lost 1 base, V lost 3 bases, and 5 bases had no gene match. The CDR3: CASSYDRGLSNQPQHF. CDR3 sequence (DNA): TGTGCCAGCAGCTATGACAGGGGGTTAAGCAATCAGCCCCAGCATTTT. Full variable domain (rest looked up from reference TRBV5-6 and TRBJ1-5): DAGVTQSPTHLIKTRGQQVTLRCSPKSGHDTVSWYQQALGQGPQFIFQYYEEEERQRGNFPDRFSGHQFPNYSSELNVNALLLGDSALYLCASSYDRGLSNQPQHFGDGTRLSIL.

The V call is TRBV5-4, the J call TRBJ2-5; 12 bases fit TRBD2. This CDR3 comprises 16 residues. CDR1 is SGHNT, CDR2 YYREEE, per germline (reference sequence). V lost 3 bases to trimming and J lost 0 bases; unmatched junction nucleotides: 3. Here the CDR3 reads CASSSRLAGDQETQYF. The CDR3 DNA sequence: TGTGCCAGCAGCTCACGACTAGCGGGGGACCAAGAGACCCAGTACTTC.

V and J are TRBV28 and TRBJ1-5; unclear D gene. Trimming pared 6 bases from V and 1 base from J, leaving 10 bases between. The CDR3 sequence is 14 residues long. The germline CDR1 and CDR2 sequences are MDHEN and SYDVKM. The CDR3, as DNA: TGTGCCAGCAGGTCCGGGTCAAGCAATCAGCCCCAGCATTTT. Translating gives CASRSGSSNQPQHF.

The J gene is TRBJ1-5, the V gene TRBV4-2; 7 bases line up with TRBD1. The CDR3 consists of 15 residues. J was trimmed by 1 base and V by 5 bases; bases with no gene match: 5. Germline values: CDR1 LGHNA, CDR2 YNFKEQ. The CDR3 protein is CASSSTGASNQPQHF. The CDR3 nucleotides read TGTGCCAGCAGCTCCACAGGGGCAAGCAATCAGCCCCAGCATTTT.

The rearrangement uses TRBV7-9 and TRBJ1-1; D possibly corresponds to TRBD1 (6 bases). Deletions cut 0 bases from V and 2 bases from J, with 10 bases between. This CDR3 has 15 amino acids. The germline gives CDR1 SEHNR, CDR2 FQNEAQ (reference sequence). This CDR3 reads CASSLAGGGNTEAFF. CDR3 DNA: TGTGCCAGCAGCTTAGCCGGCGGGGGCAACACTGAAGCTTTCTTT.

The V call is TRBV5-1, the J call TRBJ1-6; unclear D gene. Trimming removed 6 bases from V and 5 bases from J, with 9 bases in between. Germline loops: CDR1 SGHRS, CDR2 YFSETQ. The CDR3 sequence is 13 residues long. The CDR3 DNA reads as TGCGCCAGCAAGAGTTACGATAATTCACCCCTCCACTTT. Its protein product is CASKSYDNSPLHF.

V and J are TRBV2 and TRBJ2-7; TRBD1 matches at 11 bases. The CDR3 is made up of 14 amino acids. CDR1 is SNHLY, CDR2 FYNNEI, per germline. V was clipped by 6 bases and J by 7 bases; unmatched bases: 8. The CDR3 DNA reads TGTGCCAGCAGGGTAGGACAGGGGGCGCGTGAGCAGTACTTC. It codes for CASRVGQGAREQYF.

The chain recombines TRBV6-5 with TRBJ1-1; TRBD1 agrees at 9 bases. Unmatched junction bases numbered 13, after V lost 8 bases and J lost 6 bases. Per germline, CDR1 MNHEY and CDR2 SVGAGI. The CDR3 covers 15 residues. CDR3 in amino acids: CASRDREVKVSEAFF. The CDR3 DNA is TGTGCCAGCCGGGACAGGGAGGTAAAAGTCTCTGAAGCTTTCTTT.

In its sample, this clone was seen a few times. The chain couples TRBV5-1 to TRBJ2-1; 8 nucleotides agree with TRBD2. The CDR3 consists of 18 residues. The V segment lost 1 base and the J segment 0 bases; nucleotides outside the gene matches: 9. CDR1 and CDR2 from the germline V gene are SGHRS and YFSETQ. The CDR3 bases are TGCGCCAGCAGCTTGTACAGCGGGAGTCAAAGCTCCTACAATGAGCAGTTCTTC. It is translated as CASSLYSGSQSSYNEQFF.

CDR3 sequence: CASSIGGGNQETQYF. In DNA, the CDR3 is TGTGCCAGTAGTATTGGTGGCGGAAACCAAGAGACCCAGTACTTC. The chain combines TRBV19 with TRBJ2-5; D remains ambiguous. Germline CDR1 LNHDA, CDR2 SQIVND (reference sequence). This CDR3 has 15 amino acids. With 3 bases removed from V and 0 bases from J, the gap between germline ends came to 11 bases.

The V and J genes are TRBV19 and TRBJ1-2; unclear D gene. CDR3 length equals 15 residues. From germline, CDR1 is LNHDA and CDR2 SQIVND (reference sequence). Trimming left V 0 bases short and J 4 bases short, with 12 bases between. The CDR3 is CASSIEQQDVYGYTF. The CDR3 DNA sequence: TGTGCCAGTAGTATAGAACAGCAGGATGTCTATGGCTACACCTTC.

V is TRBV19 and J is TRBJ1-5, with D perhaps matching TRBD1 (6 bases). Germline V gene data show CDR1 as LNHDA and CDR2 as SQIVND (reference sequence). Trimming took 5 bases from V and 3 from J, leaving 14 bases between them. The CDR3 extends over 15 amino acids. Written as DNA, the CDR3 is TGTGCCAGTAGTCCCTCCACAGGGTTCAATCAGCCCCAGCATTTT. Residues: CASSPSTGFNQPQHF.

This clone was observed a single time. The J gene is TRBJ1-2, the V gene TRBV5-1; a weak D match, TRBD1 (5 bases). Trimming left V 0 bases short and J 8 bases short, with 8 bases between. CDR1 SGHRS and CDR2 YFSETQ come from the germline V gene. The CDR3 is 12 amino acids. The CDR3 here is CASSLEQEGYTF. The CDR3 DNA is TGCGCCAGCAGCTTGGAACAGGAGGGCTACACCTTC.

V and J are TRBV9 and TRBJ1-3; a weak D match, TRBD1 (5 bases). Germline-derived CDR1 and CDR2 are SGDLS and YYNGEE. Trimming took off 3 bases at V and 0 bases at J, with 13 bases between the two ends. The CDR3 length is 16 residues. In DNA form, the CDR3 reads TGTGCCAGCAGCGCCCCCGGGACGGGCTCTGGAAACACCATATATTTT. Translated, it gives CASSAPGTGSGNTIYF.

This chain joins TRBV9 and TRBJ1-4, with TRBD1 as a possible D gene (6 bases). V was pared by 0 bases and J by 8 bases, with 17 bases between. The CDR3 runs to 16 residues. Germline CDR1 is SGDLS and CDR2 is YYNGEE. The CDR3 sequence: CASSVGGRGAQEKLFF. In nucleotides, the CDR3 is TGTGCCAGCAGCGTAGGAGGGCGGGGGGCGCAGGAAAAACTGTTTTTT.

The V and J genes are TRBV5-4 and TRBJ2-7; 9 bases map to TRBD1. V lost 4 bases and J lost 3; bases outside the gene matches: 5. Germline loops: CDR1 SGHNT, CDR2 YYREEE (reference sequence). The CDR3 runs to 14 residues. CDR3 bases: TGTGCCAGCAGCCCGCGGGACAGGGTCTACGAGCAGTACTTC. Protein: CASSPRDRVYEQYF.

V usage is TRBV6-1 and J usage is TRBJ2-3, with TRBD2 matching 9 bases. The CDR3 is made up of 16 amino acids. The ends lost 2 bases at V and 1 base at J; junction bases unmatched: 4. In germline, CDR1 is MNHNS, CDR2 SASEGT. This chain's CDR3 is CASSEISSGGTDTQYF. The CDR3 DNA reads as TGTGCCAGCAGTGAAATTTCTAGCGGGGGCACAGATACGCAGTATTTT.

CDR3 protein: CASSLQGVGGTEAFF. The CDR3 bases are TGTGCCAGCAGCCTCCAGGGGGTGGGGGGCACTGAAGCTTTCTTT. V gene TRBV7-2 combines with J gene TRBJ1-1; the match to TRBD1 covers 7 bases. The germline V gene has CDR1 SGHTA and CDR2 FQGNSA. The V gene end was trimmed by 5 bases and the J gene end by 4 bases; junction bases not matched to a gene: 10. This CDR3 is 15 amino acids long.

J is TRBJ2-3 and V is TRBV30, with D perhaps being TRBD1 or TRBD2 (5 bases each). Trimming took 3 bases from V and 4 from J, leaving 17 bases between them. This CDR3 comprises 15 residues. Germline-derived CDR1 and CDR2 are GTSNPN and SVGIG (reference sequence). Written as DNA, the CDR3 is TGTGCCTGGAGCTATGGGACGGCCTCGGCAGATACGCAGTATTTT. This encodes CAWSYGTASADTQYF. The full variable domain, with the rest looked up from reference TRBV30 and TRBJ2-3, is SQTIHQWPATLVQPVGSPLSLECTVEGTSNPNLYWYRQAAGRGLQLLFYSVGIGQISSEVPQNLSASRPQDRQFILSSKKLLLSDSGFYLCAWSYGTASADTQYFGPGTRLTVL.

The gene calls are TRBV6-5 and TRBJ1-3; D gene ambiguous. The CDR3 length is 16 residues. V was pared by 0 bases and J by 0 bases, with 9 bases between. Per the germline V gene, CDR1 is MNHEY and CDR2 is SVGAGI. The CDR3 bases are TGTGCCAGCAGTTACTCGGTCGGGAGCTCTGGAAACACCATATATTTT. Translating gives CASSYSVGSSGNTIYF.

The rearrangement uses TRBV7-9 and TRBJ1-1, with unresolved D. V was trimmed by 1 base and J by 2 bases, leaving 2 bases between them. The germline CDR1 and CDR2 sequences are SEHNR and FQNEAQ (reference sequence). The CDR3 extends over 12 amino acids. The CDR3 region has the DNA TGTGCCAGCAGCTTAGTTAACACTGAAGCTTTCTTT. This encodes CASSLVNTEAFF.

This chain uses TRBV10-2 with TRBJ1-2, with TRBD1 matching 9 bases. The ends lost 0 bases at V and 6 bases at J; junction bases unmatched: 2. The length of the CDR3 is 14 residues. Germline CDR1 is WSHSY and CDR2 is SAAADI. For the CDR3, the DNA is TGCGCCAGCAGTGAGTCGGGACAGGGAGATGGCTACACCTTC. Its protein is CASSESGQGDGYTF.

There are a few counts of this clone. The rearrangement joins TRBV30 to TRBJ1-2; D not certain. The CDR3 is 10 residues long. V lost 3 bases and J lost 7, with 6 bases in between. Germline CDR1 and CDR2: GTSNPN and SVGIG (reference sequence). The CDR3: CAWSGGGYTF. For the CDR3, the DNA is TGTGCCTGGAGCGGCGGTGGCTACACCTTC.

This chain links TRBV18 with TRBJ2-5; D is undetermined. The CDR3 is 13 amino acids. V dropped 4 bases and J dropped 2 bases, with 8 bases sitting between them. Germline CDR1 reads KGHSH; CDR2 reads LQKENI. CDR3 nucleotides: TGTGCCAGCTCACGTGGTCAGCAAGAGACCCAGTACTTC. It specifies CASSRGQQETQYF.

This clone was seen a single time. The CDR3, as DNA: TGTGCCATCACAGACAGATCTGGAAACACCATATATTTT. Translating it yields CAITDRSGNTIYF. The chain joins TRBV10-3 to TRBJ1-3, with a weak D call TRBD1 (5 bases). V was shortened by 7 bases and J by 1 base, with 8 bases between the two germline ends. The CDR3 runs 13 residues. Per germline, CDR1 ENHRY and CDR2 SYGVKD.

V gene TRBV2 combines with J gene TRBJ1-1; 7 positions match TRBD1. There are 14 residues in the CDR3. Germline CDR1 reads SNHLY; CDR2 reads FYNNEI. J was trimmed by 5 bases and V by 8 bases; bases with no gene match: 11. This CDR3 reads CASGPRGLGTEAFF. In nucleotides, the CDR3 is TGTGCCAGCGGCCCTAGGGGGCTGGGGACTGAAGCTTTCTTT.

This chain uses TRBV24-1 with TRBJ2-3, with D unclear. Germline V gene lookup returns CDR1 KGHDR and CDR2 SFDVKD. V lost 0 bases and J 0 bases, leaving 9 bases between the germline ends. The CDR3 spans 16 residues. The CDR3 sequence is CATSDLAYSSTDTQYF. Written as DNA, the CDR3 is TGTGCCACCAGTGATTTGGCCTACAGCAGCACAGATACGCAGTATTTT.

V and J are TRBV2 and TRBJ1-4; weak D call: TRBD1 (5 bases). The V and J ends lost 4 bases and 4 bases respectively, with 16 bases between them. The CDR3 has 16 residues. Germline loops: CDR1 SNHLY, CDR2 FYNNEI. The CDR3 sequence: CASSVQGGRSNEKLFF. CDR3 in DNA: TGTGCCAGCAGTGTGCAGGGCGGGAGGAGTAATGAAAAACTGTTTTTT.